This entry concerns a single TCR beta chain. This entry belongs to a study of T cells expressing NK-cell markers. Study context: Researchers got TCR beta repertoires out of sorted CD3+CD56+NKG2C+, CD3+CD56+NKG2C- and CD3+CD56-NKG2C+ T cells. With respect to HCMV, seven of the eight sequenced donors were seropositive, and one was seronegative.

This CDR3 has 15 amino acids. Germline V lookup: CDR1 DFQATT, CDR2 SNEGSKA (reference sequence). Reprocessing the 5' RACE reads, TCRdb reports a single entry for every CDR3 protein and omits DNA. The data show roughly 180,000 distinct CDR3 sequences, and the top ten clones hold 18%. The receptor's source is a woman aged 18 to 75 in good health. Material: blood T cells: a sorted CD56 or NKG2C T cell subset, CD4+ or CD8+ T cells, or bulk PBMC T cells (not recorded which). This chain joins TRBV20-1 and TRBJ2-1; TCRdb returns TRBD2, unconfirmable since there is no DNA. The CDR3 is CSARGGSGSFVEQFF.